The rows below give T cell receptor beta chains drawn from one sample of a study of metastatic and nonmetastatic thyroid tumors. TCRdb re-called the PCR reads through MiXCR. The sample records about 28,000 clones, 20% being singletons. The sample comprised blood. The receptors originated from a female donor with papillary thyroid cancer or a benign thyroid nodule (not recorded which). Some clones in this sample may be carry-over from other donors' samples. Each CDR3 is given with its conserved first and last residue. A D gene is named only where the DNA matches it firmly. Expanded clones are given a class, and other clones once, few, many or no size at all.

d_call j_call clone_size v_call cdr3_nt cdr3_aa
TRBD1 TRBJ1-1 many TRBV20-1 TGCAGTGCTAGGGGCCTGAGGGACAGACTAAACACTGAAGCTTTCTTT CSARGLRDRLNTEAFF
TRBD2 TRBJ2-1 many TRBV20-1 TGCAGTGCTAGAGGCCAGCGGGAGGGCCGCAATGAGCAGTTCTTC CSARGQREGRNEQFF
. TRBJ1-1 few TRBV18 TGTGCCAGCTCACCAGTGAGAGGGCAGGGAACCCCTCTAAACACTGAAGCTTTCTTT CASSPVRGQGTPLNTEAFF
TRBD1 TRBJ2-1 medium-sized TRBV6-1 TGTGCCAGCAGTCCTACTAAGGGACAGGGGAGGAATGAGCAGTTCTTC CASSPTKGQGRNEQFF
. TRBJ2-3 many TRBV7-3 TGTGCCAGCAGCTTATCGGGAATAAGCAGGGATACGCAGTATTTT CASSLSGISRDTQYF
. TRBJ2-7 few TRBV29-1 TGCAGCGTCGCCCCGAATGGGGGAACGGGCGAGCAGTACTTC CSVAPNGGTGEQYF
. TRBJ1-5 few TRBV20-1 TGCAGTGCTAGAGCGGGGGTATTAGTAAATCAGCCCCAGCATTTT CSARAGVLVNQPQHF
. TRBJ2-7 . TRBV4-1 TGCGCCAGCAGCCCCCCCCTCTCCTACGAGCAGTACTTC CASSPPLSYEQYF
. TRBJ2-5 many TRBV2 TGTGCCAGCAGTGTTTCTCGCGGGACGCAAGAGACCCAGTACTTC CASSVSRGTQETQYF
. TRBJ1-2 few TRBV2 TGTGCCAGCAGTGCCAGGGGAGCTAACTATGGCTACACCTTC CASSARGANYGYTF
. TRBJ1-1 few TRBV4-1 TGCGCCAGCAGCCAGGGACTATTCTCTGAAGCTTTCTTT CASSQGLFSEAFF
. TRBJ2-1 many TRBV12-3/TRBV12-4 TGTGCCACAAACAAGGACGGCGAGCAGTTCTTC CATNKDGEQFF
. TRBJ1-6 . TRBV5-5 TGTGCCAGCAGCTGTGGGGCTTTAAGGAATTCACCCCTCCACTTT CASSCGALRNSPLHF
TRBD1 TRBJ2-7 . TRBV11-1 TGTGCCAGCAGCTCCCTATCGGGAAGGACAGGCCACGAGCAGTACTTC CASSSLSGRTGHEQYF
. TRBJ2-7 many TRBV5-1 TGCGCCAGCAGCTTGGTGGGCGTTGTCCACGAGCAGTACTTC CASSLVGVVHEQYF
TRBD2 TRBJ2-3 many TRBV20-1 TGCAGTGCTAGAATACTAGCGAGGACAGATACGCAGTATTTT CSARILARTDTQYF
. TRBJ1-6 many TRBV6-1 TGTGCCAGCAAGGAAGCAAGCCCGGGGGTCTCCTATAATTCACCCCTCCACTTT CASKEASPGVSYNSPLHF
. TRBJ1-5 few TRBV6-1 TGTGCCAGCAGCCCCGACGCCCGAGTCGATCCCCAGCATTTT CASSPDARVDPQHF
TRBD2 TRBJ2-3 many TRBV30 TGTGCCTGGGGGGGGGGCACAGATACGCAGTATTTT CAWGGGTDTQYF
. TRBJ2-5 few TRBV12-3/TRBV12-4 TGTGCCAGCAGTTTTGGGGGCCCCCAAGAGACCCAGTACTTC CASSFGGPQETQYF
. TRBJ1-2 few TRBV6-1 TGTGCCAGCACCCGCGGTGGTAGCTCTGAGGGCTACACCTTC CASTRGGSSEGYTF
TRBD1 TRBJ1-5 . TRBV6-1 TGTGCCAGCCTAACAGACAGGGCAGCTCAGCCCCAGCATTTT CASLTDRAAQPQHF
. TRBJ2-7 once TRBV5-8 TGTGCCAGCAGCCAAGACATCTACGAGCAGTACTTC CASSQDIYEQYF
. TRBJ2-7 medium-sized TRBV9 TGTGCCAGCAGCGTAGAAGGGAGTGGAACGGGAGACGAGCAGTACTTC CASSVEGSGTGDEQYF
TRBD1 TRBJ1-1 many TRBV7-9 TGTGCCAGCAGCTCCTCCGGGACAGGAAACACTGAAGCTTTCTTT CASSSSGTGNTEAFF
TRBD1 TRBJ1-3 few TRBV3-1 TGTGCCAGCGACGCAGGGGGCTCTGGAAACACCATATATTTT CASDAGGSGNTIYF
TRBD1 TRBJ2-1 . TRBV19 TGTGCCAGTAGTAACAGGGGCGCGGGTGACAATGAGCAGTTCTTC CASSNRGAGDNEQFF
. TRBJ2-2 many TRBV6-1 TGTGCCAGCACCGCTTTAGGAAACACCGGGGAGCTGTTTTTT CASTALGNTGELFF
TRBD1 TRBJ1-6 . TRBV5-1 TGCGCCAGCAGCTTGGGACAGGGCATGAGTTCACCCCTCCACTTT CASSLGQGMSSPLHF
. TRBJ1-5 . TRBV20-1 TGCAGTGCAGGTTCCGGGGGGCGACAGCCCCAGCATTTT CSAGSGGRQPQHF
TRBD2 TRBJ2-7 . TRBV18 TGTGCCAGCTCAACGAGCGGGAGCTCCTACGAGCAGTACTTC CASSTSGSSYEQYF
. TRBJ2-1 many TRBV11-3 TGTGCCAGCAGCGCAGGGCCTCCGGGACTCAGCTCCTACAATGAGCAGTTCTTC CASSAGPPGLSSYNEQFF
TRBD2 TRBJ2-7 medium-sized TRBV25-1 TGTGCCAGCAGTGAAGGGCAGGGACTAACTTTCGAGCAGTACTTC CASSEGQGLTFEQYF
TRBD1 TRBJ2-7 many TRBV11-1 TGTGCCAGCAGCTTAGTAGGGGGTACAGGGGCCTCCTACGAGCAGTACTTC CASSLVGGTGASYEQYF
TRBD1 TRBJ1-2 . TRBV18 TGTGCCAGCTCACGCGGGACAGGGGACGCGATTGACTATGGCTACACCTTC CASSRGTGDAIDYGYTF
. TRBJ1-2 . TRBV6-1 TGTGCCAGCAACCCCGGAATGGGGGTGGGCGGCTACACCTTC CASNPGMGVGGYTF
. TRBJ1-2 many TRBV10-2 TGCGCCAGCAGAACCGGGACGGACACCATCCCGGGGGGCTACACCTTC CASRTGTDTIPGGYTF
. TRBJ2-5 . TRBV20-1 TGCAGTGGCGTTCCGGGTGCGCGGTCAGAGACCCAGTACTTC CSGVPGARSETQYF
. TRBJ2-3 many TRBV2 TGTGCCAGCAGTGTTTCAGATACGCAGTATTTT CASSVSDTQYF
TRBD2 TRBJ2-3 . TRBV29-1 TGCAGCGTTGAAGAGAGGCGGCGGGGGGGAGATACGCAGTATTTT CSVEERRRGGDTQYF
. TRBJ2-2 . TRBV12-3/TRBV12-4 TGTGCCAGCAGCTCCTGGGACCTCCCCGGGGAGCTGTTTTTT CASSSWDLPGELFF